The 9 T cell receptor beta chains below all came from one sample that was sequenced in a study of T cell repertoires in cytomegalovirus infection. No antigen has been assigned to these receptors. TCRdb called the reads again in MiXCR, with one record for every CDR3 protein. The sample has 650,000 to 900,000 distinct CDR3 sequences; 32% are singletons. This material consisted of cultured CD8+ T cells from PBMCs, taken from culture after CMV antigen stimulation. These receptor sequences come from a human donor in good health (CMV status not recorded). Some clones in this sample may be carry-over from other donors' samples.

This clonotype turned up a few times. V is TRBV6-5 and J is TRBJ1-2; D call uncertain. Deletions cut 0 bases from V and 6 bases from J, with 11 bases between. This CDR3 is 14 amino acids long. Germline CDR1 and CDR2: MNHEY and SVGAGI. The CDR3, as DNA: TGTGCCAGCAGTTACTCAGAGACAAACCATGGCTACACCTTC. Residues: CASSYSETNHGYTF.

The rearrangement links TRBV4-1 to TRBJ1-1, with D maybe TRBD1 (6 bases). The CDR3 is 14 amino acids. Trimming pared 3 bases from V and 7 bases from J, leaving 15 bases between. Germline CDR1 MGHRA, CDR2 YSYEKL. This chain's CDR3 is CASSQGGLRREAFF. CDR3 bases: TGCGCCAGCAGCCAGGGGGGGCTCAGGCGTGAAGCTTTCTTT.

This clonotype occurred once. The chain links TRBV9 to TRBJ1-6; a weak D match, TRBD1 (6 bases). Germline CDR1 reads SGDLS; CDR2 reads YYNGEE. This CDR3 spans 15 amino acids. Trimming left V 5 bases short and J 7 bases short, with 16 bases between. Here the CDR3 reads CASRAEAGENSPLHF. For the CDR3, the DNA is TGTGCCAGCAGAGCAGAGGCAGGGGAAAATTCACCCCTCCACTTT.

The rearrangement joins TRBV15 to TRBJ1-3; the D is unclear. The CDR3 has 15 amino acids. The ends were cut back, 1 base at V and 0 bases at J, with 7 bases in the middle. Germline values: CDR1 LNHNV, CDR2 YYDKDF (reference sequence). The DNA for the CDR3 is TGTGCCACCAGCAGAGGGGTAGTCTCTGGAAACACCATATATTTT. Translation: CATSRGVVSGNTIYF. Full variable domain (outside the CDR3, taken from reference TRBV15 and TRBJ1-3): DAMVIQNPRYQVTQFGKPVTLSCSQTLNHNVMYWYQQKSSQAPKLLFHYYDKDFNNEADTPDNFQSRRPNTSFCFLDIRSPGLGDTAMYLCATSRGVVSGNTIYFGEGSWLTVV.

This clonotype has just one count. The rearrangement joins TRBV20-1 to TRBJ2-7; TRBD1 is a possible D gene (8 bases). This CDR3 is 14 amino acids long. Trimming took off 3 bases at V and 4 bases at J, with 16 bases between the two ends. Per the germline V gene, CDR1 is DFQATT and CDR2 is SNEGSKA (reference sequence). The CDR3 sequence: CSASPGQGGYEQYF. As DNA, the CDR3 is TGCAGTGCTAGTCCCGGACAGGGAGGGTACGAGCAGTACTTC.

The CDR3 protein is CASSQRTDYTGELFF. The CDR3 DNA is TGCGCCAGCAGCCAACGTACCGACTACACCGGGGAGCTGTTTTTT. The chain is built from TRBV4-1 and TRBJ2-2; no clear D gene. V lost 2 bases, J lost 3 bases, and 10 bases lay in between. The CDR3 consists of 15 residues. Germline assignment: CDR1 MGHRA and CDR2 YSYEKL.

This clonotype was recorded many times. This chain connects TRBV12-3 or TRBV12-4 to TRBJ2-3; D is perhaps TRBD1 or TRBD2 (5 bases each). The V end was cut by 4 bases, the J end by 3 bases, with 17 bases between. There are 16 residues in the CDR3. The CDR3 is CASSWDPPLRTDTQYF. The CDR3 DNA sequence: TGTGCCAGCAGTTGGGACCCGCCTTTACGTACAGATACGCAGTATTTT.

This clonotype was recorded many times. The chain combines TRBV6-2 or TRBV6-3 with TRBJ2-2; 7 bases line up with TRBD2. Germline V gene data show CDR1 as MNHEY and CDR2 as SVGEGT. There are 14 residues in the CDR3. The V gene end was trimmed by 7 bases and the J gene end by 2 bases; junction bases not matched to a gene: 4. The CDR3 loop is CASKRGLNTGELFF. CDR3 DNA: TGTGCCAGCAAGCGGGGCCTTAACACCGGGGAGCTGTTTTTT.

The chain links TRBV6-2 or TRBV6-3 to TRBJ1-1; D ambiguous. The germline V gene encodes CDR1 MNHEY and CDR2 SVGEGT. CDR3 length equals 13 residues. The V end lost 1 base, the J end lost 6 bases, and 9 bases lay between the germline ends. The CDR3, as DNA: TGTGCCAGCAGTTACTATTTAACGGCTGAAGCTTTCTTT. Its protein is CASSYYLTAEAFF.